The clone carrying this TCR beta chain was counted a single time. A much larger clone sits a single nucleotide away, making a read error possible. The sample is drawn from a study of molecular identifiers for immune sequencing clone quantification. TCRdb fed the PCR reads into MiXCR, producing one record per CDR3 protein. The profile shows 75,000 to 95,000 distinct CDR3 sequences, about 23% of them singletons. This CDR3 spans 15 amino acids. Germline CDR1 reads MNHNY; CDR2 reads SVGAGI (reference sequence). The J gene is TRBJ2-7, the V gene TRBV6-6, with 9 bases fitting TRBD1. The source is a human donor in good health. Some libraries in this study had Jurkat cell RNA spiked in. The material sequenced was naive CD8+ T cells from blood, with Jurkat cell RNA spiked in. The subset is: FACS-sorted CD8+CD4-CCR7+CD45RA+ naive T cells. The CDR3 sequence: CAGSYSTGGRDEQYF. The CDR3 coding sequence is TGTGCCGGCAGTTACTCAACAGGGGGCCGGGACGAGCAGTACTTC.